Listed below are T cell receptor beta chains from one sample, sequenced in a study of blood T cell repertoires in COVID-19. Produced via immunoSEQ multiplex PCR; TCRdb's table is partial and in-frame only. The sample consists of 75,000 to 95,000 clones, around 90% of them appearing once. The sample taken for sequencing was peripheral blood. Receptors originate from a man over 45 with active COVID-19. The CDR3 runs from the conserved cysteine through the conserved F or W. The D gene is left open where the match is weak. Only some rows state a clone size, as once, few, many or a class for expanded clones.

clone_size,d_call,v_call,j_call,cdr3_aa,cdr3_nt
NA,NA,TRBV6-2/TRBV6-3,TRBJ1-5,CASSYSTQPQHF,TGTGCCAGCAGTTACTCCACACAGCCCCAGCATTTT
NA,NA,TRBV7-3,TRBJ2-6,CASSLRSRAGANVLTF,TGTGCCAGCAGCTTAAGGTCCCGCGCTGGGGCCAACGTCCTGACTTTC
NA,NA,TRBV6-2/TRBV6-3,TRBJ2-7,CASSYHPSSSYEQYF,TGTGCCAGCAGTTACCATCCCTCCAGCTCCTACGAGCAGTACTTC
NA,NA,TRBV28,TRBJ2-3,CASSYQGRGLATDTQYF,TGTGCCAGCTCCTACCAGGGCAGGGGTTTGGCGACAGATACGCAGTATTTT
NA,NA,TRBV29-1,TRBJ1-4,CSARTPEEKLFF,TGCAGCGCCCGGACACCCGAGGAAAAACTGTTTTTT
NA,TRBD1,TRBV28,TRBJ1-5,CASSLSGQGGQPQHF,TGTGCCAGCAGTTTAAGTGGGCAGGGGGGTCAGCCCCAGCATTTT
NA,NA,TRBV7-3,TRBJ1-2,CASSLMVGARYGYTF,TGTGCCAGCAGCTTAATGGTGGGGGCCCGCTATGGCTACACCTTC
NA,NA,TRBV4-1,TRBJ2-6,CASSQVLSISGANVLTF,TGCGCCAGCAGCCAAGTTTTGAGTATCTCTGGGGCCAACGTCCTGACTTTC
NA,NA,TRBV3-1/TRBV3-2,TRBJ2-5,CASSQVETGWETQYF,TGTGCCAGCAGCCAAGTGGAGACTGGATGGGAGACCCAGTACTTC
NA,NA,TRBV6-5,TRBJ2-5,CASSPRPGGETQYF,TGTGCCAGCAGTCCGCGACCAGGAGGGGAGACCCAGTACTTC
NA,TRBD1,TRBV24-1,TRBJ2-1,CATSDLHGTGGHEQFF,TGTGCCACCAGTGATTTGCATGGGACAGGGGGCCATGAGCAGTTCTTC
NA,TRBD1,TRBV28,TRBJ1-3,CASSFSGTGANTIYF,TGTGCCAGCAGTTTCTCCGGGACAGGGGCCAACACCATATATTTT
NA,TRBD2,TRBV7-8,TRBJ2-7,CASSPPFGRTSEKNEQYF,TGTGCCAGCAGCCCGCCCTTCGGTAGGACTAGCGAGAAAAACGAGCAGTACTTC
NA,TRBD2,TRBV7-2,TRBJ2-3,CASSPGLAYGTQYF,TGTGCCAGCAGCCCGGGACTAGCGTACGGTACGCAGTATTTT
NA,TRBD2,TRBV2,TRBJ2-3,CASSQGLAEDTQYF,TGTGCCAGCAGTCAGGGACTAGCTGAAGATACGCAGTATTTT
NA,NA,TRBV13,TRBJ2-1,CASSLGGAGSSYNEQFF,TGTGCCAGCAGCTTAGGAGGGGCGGGGAGCTCCTACAATGAGCAGTTCTTC
NA,NA,TRBV3-1/TRBV3-2,TRBJ1-2,CASSQARVDYGYTF,TGTGCCAGCAGCCAAGCCAGGGTTGACTATGGCTACACCTTC
NA,TRBD1,TRBV27,TRBJ1-6,CASRRQGANSPLHF,TGTGCCAGCAGGCGACAGGGGGCTAATTCACCCCTCCACTTT
NA,NA,TRBV2,TRBJ1-4,CASKDSLATNEKLFF,TGTGCCAGCAAGGACAGCCTTGCAACTAATGAAAAACTGTTTTTT
NA,TRBD1,TRBV27,TRBJ1-5,CASSLRRPGGNQPQHF,TGTGCCAGCAGTTTAAGGCGGCCAGGGGGTAATCAGCCCCAGCATTTT
NA,TRBD1,TRBV5-8,TRBJ1-1,CASSWTGLDTEAFF,TGTGCCAGCAGCTGGACAGGGCTAGACACTGAAGCTTTCTTT
once,NA,TRBV4-1,TRBJ1-2,CASSQIRTANYGYTF,TGCGCCAGCAGCCAAATAAGAACAGCAAACTATGGCTACACCTTC
once,NA,TRBV2,TRBJ1-2,CASTTVTQQSGYTF,TGTGCCAGCACAACAGTAACCCAACAATCTGGCTACACCTTC
NA,NA,TRBV24-1,TRBJ2-7,CATSDLHRTPLYEQYF,TGTGCCACCAGTGATTTGCACCGGACACCCCTCTACGAGCAGTACTTC
NA,TRBD1,TRBV7-8,TRBJ2-4,CASSSQGAMIQKNIQYF,TGTGCCAGCAGCTCACAGGGGGCGATGATCCAGAAAAACATTCAGTACTTC
NA,TRBD1,TRBV18,TRBJ1-2,CASSNRRGDRSSGYTF,TGTGCCAGCTCGAACCGCCGGGGGGACAGGAGCAGTGGCTACACCTTC
NA,TRBD1,TRBV27,TRBJ1-2,CASSLSARDRVLSGYTF,TGTGCCAGCAGTTTATCCGCAAGAGACAGGGTTTTGTCTGGCTACACCTTC
NA,NA,TRBV19,TRBJ1-5,CASSMGGWEPQHF,TGTGCCAGTAGTATGGGGGGTTGGGAGCCCCAGCATTTT
NA,NA,TRBV4-1,TRBJ1-5,CASSQDGSGDAQADQPQHF,TGCGCCAGCAGCCAAGATGGGTCAGGGGACGCCCAGGCAGACCAGCCCCAGCATTTT
NA,NA,TRBV27,TRBJ2-5,CASSSGTGYQETQYF,TGTGCCAGCAGTTCAGGAACAGGGTATCAAGAGACCCAGTACTTC